The T cell receptor (beta chain) described here comes from a study of T cell responses to AZD1222 COVID-19 vaccine. V was clipped by 5 bases and J by 6 bases; unmatched bases: 9. This CDR3 spans 15 amino acids. The V gene's germline CDR1 is SEHNR and CDR2 FQNEAQ (reference sequence). Study-level points and caveats: Along spike, vaccine-associated CD4 TCRs were found throughout, with dominance at 160-218 and 743-854. Donors, mostly white British, included more females; clonal diversity was possibly underestimated. Unmutated regions of variants are reportedly targeted by nearly half of spike-specific TCRs. Spike-specific TCR breadth and depth went up after people got two AZD1222 doses.

The protocol was immunoSEQ multiplex PCR, while the TCRdb copy is restricted to in-frame clones and leaves out a portion. The table has more than 140,000 clones, under 95% seen once. On this clone itself: The antigen is unknown.

This clonotype was sampled from an adult in good health. The chain couples TRBV7-9 to TRBJ2-1, with TRBD1 identical over 8 bases. The sequenced sample was peripheral blood, obtained on day 0 of AZD1222 vaccination. CDR3 in amino acids: CASSQGQGGVNEQFF. In DNA, the CDR3 is TGTGCCAGCAGCCAAGGACAGGGAGGTGTCAATGAGCAGTTCTTC.